The clone carrying this T cell receptor (beta chain) was recorded a few times. Antigen specificity is unknown. The data originate from a study of beta chain features in type 1 diabetes. Overall study findings and caveats: Insertion counts at VDJ junctions were lower in type 1 diabetes patients, who also showed more deletions there. The study found that naive, central memory and Treg TCRB repertoires appeared more similar in patients than in healthy donors.

cDNA synthesis used the whole RNA isolate, giving expressed TCRB sequences. The assay was immunoSEQ multiplex PCR, and TCRdb's table has in-frame clones only and misses some. Among around 190,000 clones listed, roughly an eighth were seen once. There are 14 residues in the CDR3. Germline CDR1 MDHEN, CDR2 SYDVKM. The V and J ends lost 7 bases and 5 bases respectively, with 15 bases between them. The TCR sequence derives from a woman between 18 and 29 years old in good health. Specimen: central memory CD4+ T cells from blood. V usage is TRBV28 and J usage is TRBJ1-5; D might be TRBD1 (6 bases). The CDR3 DNA is TGTGCCAGCACCCCAGGGGCGAGGGATCAGCCCCAGCATTTT. Amino acid sequence: CASTPGARDQPQHF.